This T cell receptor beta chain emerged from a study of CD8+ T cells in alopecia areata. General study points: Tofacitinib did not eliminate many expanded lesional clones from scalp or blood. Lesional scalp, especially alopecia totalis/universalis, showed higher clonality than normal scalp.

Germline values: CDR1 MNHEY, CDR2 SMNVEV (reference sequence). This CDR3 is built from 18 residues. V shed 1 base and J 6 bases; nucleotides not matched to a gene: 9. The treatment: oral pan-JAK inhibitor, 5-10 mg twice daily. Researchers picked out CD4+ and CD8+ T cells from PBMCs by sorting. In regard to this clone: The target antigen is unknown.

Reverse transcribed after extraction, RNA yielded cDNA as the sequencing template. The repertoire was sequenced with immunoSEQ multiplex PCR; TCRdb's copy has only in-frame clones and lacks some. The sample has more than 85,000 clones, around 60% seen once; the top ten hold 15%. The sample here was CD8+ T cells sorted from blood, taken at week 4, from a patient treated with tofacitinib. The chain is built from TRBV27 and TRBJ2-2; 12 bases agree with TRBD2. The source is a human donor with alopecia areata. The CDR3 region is CASSLLTSGRIPAGELFF. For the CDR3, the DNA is TGTGCCAGCAGTTTATTGACTAGCGGGAGAATCCCCGCCGGGGAGCTGTTTTTT.